This TCR beta chain was documented in a study of identical twins (dated by TCRdb to the mid-2010s). The study in broad terms: To test whether fetal clonotypes persist, this study deep-sequenced TCR alpha and beta repertoires from monozygotic twins, from unrelated adults of various ages, and from cord blood. To rule out contamination, replicate twin experiments were performed at different times with different library preparation protocols. General conclusions and limits of the study: In beta out-of-frame sequences, excess twin sharing was weaker, because having fewer shared sequences lowered the signal-to-noise ratio. Abundant cord blood beta clonotypes carried fewer insertions; young adult naive repertoires showed a weaker similar trend, while memory repertoires showed none. Conclusions relied on cross-sectional statistical analysis, since the same donors could not be followed over many years. Recombination models systematically underestimated out-of-frame TCR alpha sharing in monozygotic twins but agreed with sharing between unrelated individuals. Compared with coincidental sharing between unrelated individuals, out-of-frame TCR alpha sequences shared between twins showed an excess of sequences with low generation probability. Zero-insertion analyses could be partly confounded by invariant T cells such as MAIT and iNKT, though diverse VJ usage argued against such confounding for most clonotypes.

All donors were healthy Caucasians. The twin cohort consisted of three pairs of female monozygotic twins, all aged about 18 to 29 years. CD4+ and CD8+ T cell populations were isolated with positive isolation kits from Invitrogen. Libraries were made using 5' RACE. The sequencer was an Illumina HiSeq 2000. A universal primer binding site was introduced by template switching, and a unique molecular identifier was present in the final cDNA, enabling accurate counting of TCR cDNA molecules. First-strand cDNA for TCR alpha and beta chains was synthesized from specific primers in the conserved constant-segment region. Each cDNA library was double barcoded, with a SMART-Mk sample barcode plus Illumina barcodes, to control for contamination. TruSeq adapter sequences and Illumina sample barcodes were added in two successive PCR steps. The Illumina HiSeq platform was used with custom primers to sequence TCR alpha and beta cDNA libraries. Per the original workflow: MiGEC was used to process raw reads and extract unique molecular identifiers, and MiXCR was used to find CDR3 positions. For each individual, recombination models were inferred using an EM algorithm with the repgenHMM and IGoR tools. The analysis of shared clonotypes was done with the tcR package in R, with sharing normalized by the product of cloneset sizes. To study raw recombination without the effects of thymic and clonal selection, out-of-frame nonproductive sequences were analyzed. In TCRdb, the public reads were trimmed at Q25 with fastp and aligned with MiXCR, with productive beta chains retained. Identical CDR3 proteins give one entry, which carries the most common genes and DNA. The V and J calls and clone size come from TCRdb's table, not from the authors' own analysis. Across this sample there are about 300,000 distinct CDR3 sequences, with approximately 13% seen only once. Just over 7% of the sample lies in the top ten.

This clonotype was counted ten times or more. The specificity of this receptor is unknown. There are no base qualities to consult, and no much larger clone falls within one base. The CDR3 covers 12 residues, taking in both the cysteine and the phenylalanine. Of all the DNA, just the CDR3 is kept, 36 bases in frame from base 1. The germline ends are 8 bases apart after V is trimmed by 5 bases and J by 3 bases. The same data also contributed to another study, on yellow fever vaccine responses in identical twins. The second study, in turn, reports: The T cell response to vaccination in identical twins was reported by the authors to appear partly convergent and partly personalized. The study precisely tracked vaccine-responding T cell clones in identical twins.

The source of this sequence is a young woman in good health. The sample taken for sequencing was CD8+ T cells sorted from blood. Rearrangement joined TRBV12-3 or TRBV12-4 to TRBJ2-7; confidence is insufficient to name the D gene. The CDR3 loop reads CASSHTVYEQYF. The DNA reads TGTGCCAGCAGTCACACCGTCTACGAGCAGTACTTC.